What follows is one T cell receptor beta chain and its context. This CDR3 contains 18 residues. CDR1 and CDR2 from the germline V gene are SGDLS and YYNGEE. V gave up 4 bases and J gave up 7 bases, with 27 bases separating them. This sample stems from a study of blood T cell repertoires in COVID-19. Across the whole study: The United States, Italy and Spain provided the acute and convalescent COVID-19 samples. Sources were T cells, B-cell-depleted T cells, or PBMCs; the material itself was cDNA or gDNA.

Per the authors' pipeline: Reference gene primer amplification yielded estimated nucleated cell counts. Clones were sequenced by immunoSEQ multiplex PCR, and TCRdb holds only the in-frame ones, with some missing. V and J calls plus clone size are reproduced from that table; the DNA served to infer D and trimming. The sample lists over 85,000 clones, approximately 80% occurring once. Sequenced: peripheral blood. The TCR sequence derives from a man in his sixties with acute or convalescent COVID-19. V is TRBV9 and J is TRBJ2-1; maybe TRBD2 (6 bases). The CDR3 loop reads CASSPLEGGAGFRNEQFF. DNA for the CDR3: TGTGCCAGCAGCCCGCTCGAAGGAGGGGCGGGTTTCAGGAATGAGCAGTTCTTC.